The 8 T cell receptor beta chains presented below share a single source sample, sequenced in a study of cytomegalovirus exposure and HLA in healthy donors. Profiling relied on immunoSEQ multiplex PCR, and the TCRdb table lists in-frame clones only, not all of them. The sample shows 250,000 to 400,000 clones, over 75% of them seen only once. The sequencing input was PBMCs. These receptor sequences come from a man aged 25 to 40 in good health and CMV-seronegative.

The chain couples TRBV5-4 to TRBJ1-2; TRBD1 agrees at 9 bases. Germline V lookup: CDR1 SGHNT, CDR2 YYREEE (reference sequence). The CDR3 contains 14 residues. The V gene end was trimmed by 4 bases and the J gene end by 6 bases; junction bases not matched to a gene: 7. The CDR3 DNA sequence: TGTGCCAGCAGCGTGTGGGGGACAGGGAATGGCTACACCTTC. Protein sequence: CASSVWGTGNGYTF.

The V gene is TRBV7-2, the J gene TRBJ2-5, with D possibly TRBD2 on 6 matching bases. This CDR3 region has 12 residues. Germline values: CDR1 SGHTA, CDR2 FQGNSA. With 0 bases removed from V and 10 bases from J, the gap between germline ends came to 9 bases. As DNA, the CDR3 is TGTGCCAGCAGCTTAGCGCGGGGAGTCCAGTACTTC. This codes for CASSLARGVQYF.

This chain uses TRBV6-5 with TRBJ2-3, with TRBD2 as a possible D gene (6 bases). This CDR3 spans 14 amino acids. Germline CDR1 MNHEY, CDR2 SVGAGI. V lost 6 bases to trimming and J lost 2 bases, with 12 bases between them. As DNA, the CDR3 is TGTGCCAGCAGGGGACTGAGCGCCACAGATACGCAGTATTTT. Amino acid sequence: CASRGLSATDTQYF.

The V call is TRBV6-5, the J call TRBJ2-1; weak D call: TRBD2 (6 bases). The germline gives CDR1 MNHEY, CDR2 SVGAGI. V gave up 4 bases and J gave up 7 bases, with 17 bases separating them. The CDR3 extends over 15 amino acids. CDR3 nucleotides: TGTGCCAGCAGTTCCCGGCGGGGTGGAAGTAATGAGCAGTTCTTC. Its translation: CASSSRRGGSNEQFF.

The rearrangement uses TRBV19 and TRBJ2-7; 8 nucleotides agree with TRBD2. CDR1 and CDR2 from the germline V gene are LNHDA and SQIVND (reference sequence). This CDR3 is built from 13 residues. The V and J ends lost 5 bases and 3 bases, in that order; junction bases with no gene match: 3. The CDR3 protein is CASSPREGYEQYF. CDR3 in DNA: TGTGCCAGTAGTCCACGGGAGGGCTACGAGCAGTACTTC.

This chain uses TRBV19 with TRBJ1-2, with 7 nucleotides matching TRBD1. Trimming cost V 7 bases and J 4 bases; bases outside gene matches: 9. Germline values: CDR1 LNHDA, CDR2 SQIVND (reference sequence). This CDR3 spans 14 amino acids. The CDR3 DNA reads TGTGCCAGTACCATAACAGGGGTCAGCTATGGCTACACCTTC. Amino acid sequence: CASTITGVSYGYTF.

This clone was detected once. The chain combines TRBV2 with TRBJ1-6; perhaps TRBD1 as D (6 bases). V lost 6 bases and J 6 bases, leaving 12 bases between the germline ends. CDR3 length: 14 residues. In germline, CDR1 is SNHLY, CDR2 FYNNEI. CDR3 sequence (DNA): TGTGCCAGCAGCTACAGGGAAGGTAATTCACCCCTCCACTTT. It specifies CASSYREGNSPLHF.

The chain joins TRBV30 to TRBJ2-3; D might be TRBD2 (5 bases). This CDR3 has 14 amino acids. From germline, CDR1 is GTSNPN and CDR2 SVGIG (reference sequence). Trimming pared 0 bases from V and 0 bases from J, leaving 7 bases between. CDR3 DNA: TGTGCCTGGAGTGTACCGGGGAGCACAGATACGCAGTATTTT. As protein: CAWSVPGSTDTQYF.